This entry lists 10 T cell receptor beta chains sequenced from one sample in a study of blood T cell repertoires in COVID-19. Data came from immunoSEQ multiplex PCR; TCRdb stores just in-frame clones and leaves some out. The sample lists about 140,000 clones, 81% occurring once. The sample taken for sequencing was peripheral blood. These receptors all stem from a woman aged 55-70 years with active or convalescent COVID-19.

This clone was counted once. The V gene is TRBV2, the J gene TRBJ1-5, with 7 bases identical to TRBD1. The CDR3 totals 15 residues. V dropped 3 bases and J dropped 5; count of bases not matched to a gene: 7. Germline CDR1 and CDR2: SNHLY and FYNNEI. This CDR3 is CASSDNDRVYQPQHF. For the CDR3, the DNA is TGTGCCAGCAGTGACAACGACAGGGTGTATCAGCCCCAGCATTTT.

This clone was seen once. The rearrangement links TRBV28 to TRBJ1-4; perhaps TRBD1 as D (6 bases). The germline V and J ends were trimmed by 2 bases and 7 bases, with 14 bases remaining between them. Germline V gene data show CDR1 as MDHEN and CDR2 as SYDVKM. The CDR3 covers 15 residues. This CDR3 reads CASSLRQGQGEKLFF. The CDR3 DNA is TGTGCCAGCAGTTTAAGGCAGGGGCAAGGTGAAAAACTGTTTTTT.

This chain joins TRBV2 and TRBJ2-2, with a tentative D call TRBD2 (6 bases). The germline V gene encodes CDR1 SNHLY and CDR2 FYNNEI. CDR3 length: 14 residues. Trimming removed 6 bases at V and 6 bases at J, with 14 bases between. DNA of the CDR3: TGTGCCAGCAGCGGGGGATGGGGTCCCGGGGAGCTGTTTTTT. It specifies CASSGGWGPGELFF.

The chain has TRBV7-2 and TRBJ1-1; D gene ambiguous. Trimming stripped 5 bases from V and 6 bases from J, with 13 bases between. CDR1 SGHTA and CDR2 FQGNSA come from the germline V gene. There are 13 residues in the CDR3. The CDR3 loop is CASSARREAEAFF. The CDR3 DNA is TGTGCCAGCAGCGCTAGGCGAGAGGCTGAAGCTTTCTTT.

V gene TRBV3-1 (or the pseudogene TRBV3-2) combines with J gene TRBJ2-3; maybe TRBD2 (6 bases). This CDR3 is 15 amino acids long. The V and J ends lost 0 bases and 5 bases respectively, with 12 bases between them. The germline V gene encodes CDR1 LGHDT and CDR2 YNNKEL (reference sequence). For the CDR3, the DNA is TGTGCCAGCAGCCAAGAATGGGGGGTTGGAGATACGCAGTATTTT. Amino acid sequence: CASSQEWGVGDTQYF.

CDR3 sequence: CASSDWTGGNQETQYF. The CDR3 DNA reads as TGTGCCAGCAGCGACTGGACAGGGGGAAACCAAGAGACCCAGTACTTC. The chain recombines TRBV2 with TRBJ2-5; TRBD1 agrees at 10 bases. The CDR3 has 16 residues. Germline lookup yields CDR1 SNHLY and CDR2 FYNNEI. Trimming at V came to 6 bases and at J to 0 bases, leaving 7 bases not matched to a gene.

The chain carries TRBV28 and TRBJ1-1, with no clear D. The CDR3 is made up of 12 amino acids. Germline CDR1 and CDR2: MDHEN and SYDVKM. Trimming stripped 5 bases from V and 2 bases from J, with 6 bases between. The CDR3 region is CASSPLNTEAFF. Written as DNA, the CDR3 is TGTGCCAGCAGTCCCTTAAACACTGAAGCTTTCTTT.

The rearrangement uses TRBV7-2 and TRBJ2-7, with 7 bases matching TRBD2. Trimming cost V 6 bases and J 3 bases; bases outside gene matches: 5. Germline CDR1 is SGHTA and CDR2 is FQGNSA. The CDR3 is 13 residues long. The CDR3 loop reads CASSPQRGYEQYF. CDR3 nucleotide sequence: TGTGCCAGCAGTCCCCAGCGGGGCTACGAGCAGTACTTC.

This chain uses TRBV19 with TRBJ1-5; D is ambiguous. Germline CDR1 and CDR2: LNHDA and SQIVND (reference sequence). The length of the CDR3 is 13 residues. V lost 5 bases to trimming and J lost 3 bases, with 8 bases between them. As DNA, the CDR3 is TGTGCCAGTAGTGGTCAGTACAATCAGCCCCAGCATTTT. It specifies CASSGQYNQPQHF.

This chain links TRBV25-1 with TRBJ1-6; D might be TRBD1 (6 bases). The CDR3 totals 15 residues. The germline CDR1 and CDR2 sequences are MGHDK and SYGVNS. Trimming pared 4 bases from V and 10 bases from J, leaving 17 bases between. CDR3 nucleotides: TGTGCCAGCAGTGTACGGGAAGGCGGGGGCTCACCCCTCCACTTT. Its translation is CASSVREGGGSPLHF.